One and the same sample provided the 17 T cell receptor beta chains below, sequenced in a study of cytomegalovirus exposure and HLA in healthy donors. Amplification used 60 Vbeta primers and 13 Jbeta primers. Method: immunoSEQ multiplex PCR; TCRdb's copy keeps in-frame clones and lacks some. Of over 140,000 clones listed, 80% are singletons. Input material: PBMCs. These receptors were obtained from a middle-aged man in good health and CMV-seronegative.

This clone has just a few counts. This chain links TRBV9 with TRBJ1-2, with 12 bases identical to TRBD1. Germline-derived CDR1 and CDR2 are SGDLS and YYNGEE. V was clipped by 0 bases and J by 7 bases; unmatched bases: 7. This CDR3 spans 16 amino acids. The CDR3 spells CASSVEGTGGSGGYTF. In DNA, the CDR3 is TGTGCCAGCAGCGTAGAAGGGACAGGGGGCAGCGGTGGCTACACCTTC.

The chain carries TRBV6-5 and TRBJ2-1; TRBD2 matches at 7 bases. Germline loops: CDR1 MNHEY, CDR2 SVGAGI. The CDR3 covers 16 residues. Trimming cost V 2 bases and J 7 bases; bases outside gene matches: 11. DNA of the CDR3: TGTGCCAGCAGTTACCCCCAGACGGGAGGAATTAATGAGCAGTTCTTC. It is translated as CASSYPQTGGINEQFF.

The rearrangement joins TRBV28 to TRBJ2-1; TRBD1 aligns across 7 bases. V gave up 5 bases and J gave up 8 bases; unmatched junction bases: 27. CDR3 length: 20 amino acids. Per the germline V gene, CDR1 is MDHEN and CDR2 is SYDVKM. In DNA form, the CDR3 reads TGTGCCAGCAGTACCACGGGACAGCTATTCTTAGCGTCCCCGAAGGATGAGCAGTTCTTC. Its translation is CASSTTGQLFLASPKDEQFF.

The rearrangement uses TRBV7-9 and TRBJ2-1; D not resolved. The germline V and J ends were trimmed by 1 base and 4 bases, with 8 bases remaining between them. Germline CDR1 reads SEHNR; CDR2 reads FQNEAQ (reference sequence). This CDR3 spans 14 amino acids. The DNA for the CDR3 is TGTGCCAGCAGCTTAGGCGGTCTGTACAATGAGCAGTTCTTC. It codes for CASSLGGLYNEQFF. The variable domain in full, completed from reference TRBV7-9 and TRBJ2-1, reads DTGVSQNPRHKITKRGQNVTFRCDPISEHNRLYWYRQTLGQGPEFLTYFQNEAQLEKSRLLSDRFSAERPKGSFSTLEIQRTEQGDSAMYLCASSLGGLYNEQFFGPGTRLTVL.

The chain recombines TRBV7-6 with TRBJ2-7; D remains ambiguous. Per the germline V gene, CDR1 is SGHVS and CDR2 is FNYEAQ. CDR3 length: 14 amino acids. The germline V and J ends were trimmed by 5 bases and 7 bases, with 18 bases remaining between them. This chain's CDR3 is CASSPSPISSEQYF. Written as DNA, the CDR3 is TGTGCCAGCAGCCCTTCCCCGATATCTAGTGAGCAGTACTTC. The variable domain in full, completed from reference TRBV7-6 and TRBJ2-7, reads GAGVSQSPRYKVTKRGQDVALRCDPISGHVSLYWYRQALGQGPEFLTYFNYEAQQDKSGLPNDRFSAERPEGSISTLTIQRTEQRDSAMYRCASSPSPISSEQYFGPGTRLTVT.

V usage is TRBV2 and J usage is TRBJ1-2; TRBD1 is a possible D gene (6 bases). V was cut by 7 bases and J by 10 bases, with 22 bases left in between. Germline CDR1 is SNHLY and CDR2 is FYNNEI. The CDR3 extends over 14 amino acids. Written as DNA, the CDR3 is TGTGCCAGCACATTGGCAGCAGACAGGACCAACTACACCTTC. Its translation is CASTLAADRTNYTF. Drawing the rest from reference TRBV2 and TRBJ1-2, the complete variable domain is EPEVTQTPSHQVTQMGQEVILRCVPISNHLYFYWYRQILGQKVEFLVSFYNNEISEKSEIFDDQFSVERPDGSNFTLKIRSTKLEDSAMYFCASTLAADRTNYTFGSGTRLTVV.

This clone has only one observation. This chain joins TRBV5-1 and TRBJ2-5; D unclear. The V and J ends lost 2 bases and 0 bases respectively, with 8 bases between them. Looked up from germline, CDR1 is SGHRS and CDR2 is YFSETQ. The CDR3 spans 14 residues. For the CDR3, the DNA is TGCGCCAGCAGCTTACAGTCGTACCAAGAGACCCAGTACTTC. It specifies CASSLQSYQETQYF.

The chain is built from TRBV11-2 and TRBJ2-2; 10 positions agree with TRBD2. This CDR3 has 15 residues. Germline V gene sequence: CDR1 SGHAT, CDR2 FQNNGV. Trimming cost V 1 base and J 5 bases; bases outside gene matches: 1. The CDR3 DNA reads as TGTGCCAGCAGCTTAGCACTAGCGGGGACCGGGGAGCTGTTTTTT. Translation gives CASSLALAGTGELFF.

This chain connects TRBV2 to TRBJ1-1, with D possibly TRBD1 on 5 matching bases. The ends were cut back, 9 bases at V and 7 bases at J, with 12 bases in the middle. The CDR3 length is 11 residues. Germline assignment: CDR1 SNHLY and CDR2 FYNNEI. The CDR3 sequence: CASFGAVEAFF. The DNA of the CDR3 is TGTGCCAGTTTTGGGGCGGTTGAAGCTTTCTTT.

J is TRBJ2-3 and V is TRBV28, with TRBD2 matching 12 bases. V gave up 5 bases and J gave up 0 bases; unmatched junction bases: 3. Germline lookup yields CDR1 MDHEN and CDR2 SYDVKM. The CDR3 totals 16 residues. The CDR3 spells CASSRGLAGSTDTQYF. CDR3 DNA: TGTGCCAGCAGTCGAGGACTAGCGGGAAGCACAGATACGCAGTATTTT.

This clone came up once. The chain carries TRBV11-3 and TRBJ2-7, with 8 bases lining up with TRBD1. The CDR3 runs 13 residues. J was trimmed by 2 bases and V by 8 bases; bases with no gene match: 5. Germline V lookup: CDR1 SGHNT, CDR2 YENEEA. CDR3 DNA sequence: TGTGCCAGCGGGGACAGGAAAGCCTACGAGCAGTACTTC. Encoded protein: CASGDRKAYEQYF.

V is TRBV2 and J is TRBJ2-3; perhaps TRBD2 as D (5 bases). CDR1 and CDR2 (germline): SNHLY, FYNNEI. Trimming shortened V by 2 bases and J by 0 bases, and 6 bases separated the two germline ends. The length of the CDR3 is 14 residues. CDR3 DNA sequence: TGTGCCAGCAGTGAATTAGCGAGCACAGATACGCAGTATTTT. Protein: CASSELASTDTQYF. Drawing the rest from reference TRBV2 and TRBJ2-3, the complete variable domain is EPEVTQTPSHQVTQMGQEVILRCVPISNHLYFYWYRQILGQKVEFLVSFYNNEISEKSEIFDDQFSVERPDGSNFTLKIRSTKLEDSAMYFCASSELASTDTQYFGPGTRLTVL.

The rearrangement uses TRBV7-9 and TRBJ1-1; no clear D gene. The CDR3 loop spans 15 amino acids. CDR1 is SEHNR, CDR2 FQNEAQ, per germline (reference sequence). V shed 5 bases and J shed 6 bases, with 19 bases lying between them. CDR3 loop: CASSPRMEGVSEAFF. In nucleotides, the CDR3 is TGTGCCAGCAGCCCCAGGATGGAGGGAGTGTCTGAAGCTTTCTTT. The variable domain in full, completed from reference TRBV7-9 and TRBJ1-1, reads DTGVSQNPRHKITKRGQNVTFRCDPISEHNRLYWYRQTLGQGPEFLTYFQNEAQLEKSRLLSDRFSAERPKGSFSTLEIQRTEQGDSAMYLCASSPRMEGVSEAFFGQGTRLTVV.

The chain carries TRBV9 and TRBJ1-3; maybe TRBD1 (5 bases). This CDR3 is 15 amino acids long. Germline CDR1 reads SGDLS; CDR2 reads YYNGEE. The ends were cut back, 4 bases at V and 0 bases at J, with 11 bases in the middle. The CDR3 DNA follows: TGTGCCAGCAGCCTAGCAGGGCCCTCTGGAAACACCATATATTTT. Protein product: CASSLAGPSGNTIYF.

The rearrangement uses TRBV5-4 and TRBJ2-7; 14 positions match TRBD2. Looked up from germline, CDR1 is SGHNT and CDR2 is YYREEE (reference sequence). The CDR3 is 15 amino acids. The ends lost 4 bases at V and 7 bases at J; junction bases unmatched: 7. CDR3 protein: CASSPGTSGRSEQYF. The CDR3 DNA is TGTGCCAGCAGCCCAGGGACTAGCGGGAGAAGTGAGCAGTACTTC.

The chain has TRBV5-4 and TRBJ2-1, with D perhaps matching TRBD1 (5 bases). Germline assignment: CDR1 SGHNT and CDR2 YYREEE (reference sequence). The ends were cut back, 3 bases at V and 5 bases at J, with 9 bases in the middle. The CDR3 consists of 13 residues. The CDR3 loop reads CASSSQGNNEQFF. The CDR3 DNA reads TGTGCCAGCAGCTCGCAGGGAAACAATGAGCAGTTCTTC.

This clone was detected a few times. The chain is built from TRBV30 and TRBJ1-1; D is unresolved. Germline V gene lookup returns CDR1 GTSNPN and CDR2 SVGIG (reference sequence). This CDR3 has 13 residues. V lost 1 base and J lost 1, with 7 bases in between. The CDR3 sequence: CAWSGEGNTEAFF. The DNA for the CDR3 is TGTGCCTGGAGTGGGGAGGGGAACACTGAAGCTTTCTTT.